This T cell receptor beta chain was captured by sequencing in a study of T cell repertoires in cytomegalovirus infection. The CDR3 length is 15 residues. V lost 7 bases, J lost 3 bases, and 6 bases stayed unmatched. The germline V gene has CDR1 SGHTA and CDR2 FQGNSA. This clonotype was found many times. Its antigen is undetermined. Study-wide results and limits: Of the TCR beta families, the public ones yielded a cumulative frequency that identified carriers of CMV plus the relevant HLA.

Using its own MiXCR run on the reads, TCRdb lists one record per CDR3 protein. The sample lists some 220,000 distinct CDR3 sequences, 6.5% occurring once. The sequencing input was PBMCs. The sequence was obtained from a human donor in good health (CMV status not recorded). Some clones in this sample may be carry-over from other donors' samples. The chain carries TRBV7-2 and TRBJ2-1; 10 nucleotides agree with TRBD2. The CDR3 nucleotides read TGTGCCAGCACCCTAGCGGGGGTCCTCTACAATGAGCAGTTCTTC. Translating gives CASTLAGVLYNEQFF.